The present entry profiles one T cell receptor beta chain with its context. This entry is derived from a study of blood T cell repertoires in COVID-19. V shed 4 bases, J shed 9 bases, and the junction held 9 bases outside the gene matches. The CDR3 is 15 residues long. Germline CDR1 reads SEHNR; CDR2 reads FQNEAQ (reference sequence). Data came from immunoSEQ multiplex PCR; TCRdb stores just in-frame clones and leaves some out. The table includes 200,000 to 250,000 clones, around 90% detected once. The chain recombines TRBV7-9 with TRBJ2-4; 10 nucleotides line up with TRBD2. The sample comprised PBMCs or T cells enriched from blood (not recorded which). The sequence derives from a man aged 30 to 39 who had recovered from COVID-19. The CDR3 DNA follows: TGTGCCAGCAGCTCTCCTAGCGGGGGATGGAGCATTCAGTACTTC. It is translated as CASSSPSGGWSIQYF. The entire variable domain, with the rest obtained from reference TRBV7-9 and TRBJ2-4, is as follows: DTGVSQNPRHKITKRGQNVTFRCDPISEHNRLYWYRQTLGQGPEFLTYFQNEAQLEKSRLLSDRFSAERPKGSFSTLEIQRTEQGDSAMYLCASSSPSGGWSIQYFGAGTRLSVL.